This T cell receptor (beta chain) originates from a study of T cell responses to AZD1222 COVID-19 vaccine. This table comes from immunoSEQ multiplex PCR, and its TCRdb copy is limited to in-frame clones, with some not included. The sample lists 45,000 or so clones, around 90% occurring once. The clonotype originates from an adult who received the AZD1222 COVID-19 vaccine. The sample was peripheral blood, taken 28 days after the second AZD1222 dose.

The CDR3: CASRGQNYGYTF. CDR3 nucleotide sequence: TGTGCCAGCAGGGGGCAGAACTATGGCTACACCTTC. The chain combines TRBV6-5 with TRBJ1-2; D perhaps matches TRBD1 (5 bases). Trimming shortened V by 6 bases and J by 2 bases, and 7 bases separated the two germline ends. Germline lookup yields CDR1 MNHEY and CDR2 SVGAGI. The CDR3 totals 12 residues.